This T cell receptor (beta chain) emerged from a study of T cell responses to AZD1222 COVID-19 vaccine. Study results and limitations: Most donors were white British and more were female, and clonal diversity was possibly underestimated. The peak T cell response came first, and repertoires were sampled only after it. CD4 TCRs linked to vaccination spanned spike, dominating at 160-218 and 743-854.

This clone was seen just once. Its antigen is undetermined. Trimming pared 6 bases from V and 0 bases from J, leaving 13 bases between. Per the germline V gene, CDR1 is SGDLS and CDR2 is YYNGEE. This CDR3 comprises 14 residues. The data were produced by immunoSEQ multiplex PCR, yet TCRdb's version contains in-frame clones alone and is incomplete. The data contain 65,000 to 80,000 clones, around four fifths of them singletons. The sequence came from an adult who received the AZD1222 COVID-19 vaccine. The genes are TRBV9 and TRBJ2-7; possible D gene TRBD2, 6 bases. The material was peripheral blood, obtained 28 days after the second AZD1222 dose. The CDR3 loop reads CASTTTGDSYEQYF. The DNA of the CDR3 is TGTGCCAGCACCACAACGGGGGACTCCTACGAGCAGTACTTC.